This T cell receptor beta chain stems from a study of OX40 agonist ivuxolimab in advanced cancers. Study overall: Averaging approximately 60 years in age, with a range of about 23 to 79, the cohort was approximately 87% male.

CDR1 MNHNY and CDR2 SVGAGI come from the germline V gene (reference sequence). The V end was cut by 2 bases, the J end by 2 bases, with 9 bases between. CDR3 length equals 14 residues. The method was immunoSEQ multiplex PCR; TCRdb's version includes in-frame clones alone and lacks a portion of them. This table has some 100,000 clones, around four fifths appearing once. This chain uses TRBV6-6 with TRBJ1-2, with D uncertain. The sample consisted of CD4+ or CD8+ T cells sorted from blood, taken in a trial of the OX40 agonist ivuxolimab. This receptor was identified in an adult with an advanced solid tumor such as melanoma, head and neck, liver or kidney cancer. The CDR3 region has the DNA TGTGCCAGCAGTTACGGTGGAAAAAACTATGGCTACACCTTC. Translation gives CASSYGGKNYGYTF.